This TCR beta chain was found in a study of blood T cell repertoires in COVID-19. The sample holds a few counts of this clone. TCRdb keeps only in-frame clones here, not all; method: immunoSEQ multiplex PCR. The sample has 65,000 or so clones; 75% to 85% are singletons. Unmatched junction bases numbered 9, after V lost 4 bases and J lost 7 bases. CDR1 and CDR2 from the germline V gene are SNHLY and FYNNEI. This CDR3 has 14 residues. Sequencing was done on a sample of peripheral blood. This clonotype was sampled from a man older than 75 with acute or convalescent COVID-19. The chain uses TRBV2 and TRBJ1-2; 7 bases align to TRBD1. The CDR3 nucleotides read TGTGCCAGCAGTGTGGCCAGGGGGAACGGTGGCTACACCTTC. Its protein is CASSVARGNGGYTF.